Listed here are 12 T cell receptor beta chains from one sample, sequenced in a study of cytomegalovirus exposure and HLA in healthy donors. The PCR had 60 Vbeta and 13 Jbeta primers. TCRdb keeps only in-frame clones here, not all; method: immunoSEQ multiplex PCR. Among more than 75,000 clones listed, about 90% were seen once. The sequencing input was PBMCs. These receptors were obtained from a young man in good health and CMV-seronegative.

This chain uses TRBV29-1 with TRBJ2-5, with TRBD1 as a possible D gene (6 bases). Trimming left V 7 bases short and J 3 bases short, with 18 bases between. CDR1 is SQVTM and CDR2 is ANQGSEA in the germline V gene. This CDR3 is 14 amino acids long. Here the CDR3 DNA reads TGCAGCGCCAAAGCGAGGGGGTTCGAAGAGACCCAGTACTTC. Its protein is CSAKARGFEETQYF.

This clone was counted only a few times. The chain employs TRBV28 and TRBJ1-5; D is perhaps TRBD1 (5 bases). Trimming removed 5 bases at V and 7 bases at J, with 15 bases between. Germline CDR1 is MDHEN and CDR2 is SYDVKM. There are 14 residues in the CDR3. CDR3 in DNA: TGTGCCAGCAGTCCCCGGCCTGGGGGGCAGCCCCAGCATTTT. Translated: CASSPRPGGQPQHF.

This clone has just one count. The chain links TRBV20-1 to TRBJ1-1, with D perhaps matching TRBD1 (6 bases). CDR3 length: 11 residues. CDR1 DFQATT and CDR2 SNEGSKA come from the germline V gene (reference sequence). The germline V and J ends were trimmed by 2 bases and 8 bases, with 9 bases remaining between them. The CDR3 loop reads CSARRGGEAFF. In DNA, the CDR3 is TGCAGTGCTAGAAGGGGGGGAGAAGCTTTCTTT.

The chain employs TRBV4-1 and TRBJ2-2; the match to TRBD2 covers 14 bases. This CDR3 is built from 20 residues. Losses at the gene ends were 2 bases for V and 1 base for J; bases not matched to a gene: 9. Germline-derived CDR1 and CDR2 are MGHRA and YSYEKL. The CDR3 bases are TGCGCCAGCAGCCAATCGAATGGACTAGCGGGAGGTAGGAACACCGGGGAGCTGTTTTTT. Encoded protein: CASSQSNGLAGGRNTGELFF.

The chain has TRBV19 and TRBJ2-3; D unresolved. The germline V gene has CDR1 LNHDA and CDR2 SQIVND (reference sequence). CDR3 length: 18 amino acids. The V end was cut by 3 bases, the J end by 1 base, with 20 bases between. In nucleotides, the CDR3 is TGTGCCAGTAGTATTGGTGCGGAGTTTGCCCGTCGCACAGATACGCAGTATTTT. It translates to CASSIGAEFARRTDTQYF.

The V gene is TRBV5-6, the J gene TRBJ1-6, with a tentative D call TRBD1 (5 bases). There are 17 residues in the CDR3. The germline CDR1 and CDR2 sequences are SGHDT and YYEEEE. Deletions cut 2 bases from V and 0 bases from J, with 12 bases between. DNA for the CDR3: TGTGCCAGCAGCTTCGGTGGCGGACACTCCTATAATTCACCCCTCCACTTT. Protein product: CASSFGGGHSYNSPLHF.

This clone was observed a single time. The chain joins TRBV6-5 to TRBJ2-7, with 7 bases fitting TRBD1. After removal of 5 bases from V and 3 bases from J, the junction contained 4 bases not matched to a gene. Germline CDR1 MNHEY, CDR2 SVGAGI. This CDR3 is 13 amino acids long. The CDR3 DNA reads TGTGCCAGCAGTAGGGGACAGAACTACGAGCAGTACTTC. Translating it yields CASSRGQNYEQYF.

This chain links TRBV10-3 with TRBJ1-6; 8 bases match TRBD1. J gave up 7 bases and V 6 bases, and 5 bases lay outside the gene matches. The germline gives CDR1 ENHRY, CDR2 SYGVKD. CDR3 length equals 14 residues. CDR3 sequence reads: CAIRGQGYNSPLHF. The CDR3 region has the DNA TGTGCCATCAGAGGACAGGGCTACAATTCACCCCTCCACTTT.

This chain uses TRBV28 with TRBJ1-4, with D hard to call. CDR1 and CDR2 (germline): MDHEN, SYDVKM. This CDR3 contains 12 residues. Trimming removed 5 bases at V and 10 bases at J, with 11 bases between. The CDR3 DNA sequence: TGTGCCAGCAGTGGACCTCGGGGAAAACTGTTTTTT. It specifies CASSGPRGKLFF. The full variable domain, completed using reference TRBV28 and TRBJ1-4, is DVKVTQSSRYLVKRTGEKVFLECVQDMDHENMFWYRQDPGLGLRLIYFSYDVKMKEKGDIPEGYSVSREKKERFSLILESASTNQTSMYLCASSGPRGKLFFGSGTQLSVL.

This clone is a singleton in its sample. CDR3 nucleotide sequence: TGCGCCAGCAGCTTGTCAGTTCCCGACTACGAGCAGTACTTC. The encoded protein is CASSLSVPDYEQYF. The rearrangement links TRBV5-1 to TRBJ2-7; the D is unclear. CDR1 is SGHRS, CDR2 YFSETQ, per germline. V shed 1 base and J shed 3 bases, with 11 bases lying between them. The CDR3 covers 14 residues.

The chain combines TRBV28 with TRBJ2-7; D is perhaps TRBD1 (7 bases). Germline V gene lookup returns CDR1 MDHEN and CDR2 SYDVKM. This CDR3 contains 16 residues. Trimming cost V 5 bases and J 3 bases, with 20 bases left between them. CDR3 sequence reads: CASSPETGEALYEQYF. DNA of the CDR3: TGTGCCAGCAGTCCGGAAACAGGGGAGGCTCTCTACGAGCAGTACTTC. Based on the CDR3 plus reference TRBV28 and TRBJ2-7, the full variable domain is DVKVTQSSRYLVKRTGEKVFLECVQDMDHENMFWYRQDPGLGLRLIYFSYDVKMKEKGDIPEGYSVSREKKERFSLILESASTNQTSMYLCASSPETGEALYEQYFGPGTRLTVT.

The genes are TRBV5-4 and TRBJ2-1; TRBD2 matches 7 bases. This CDR3 has 16 residues. Trimming removed 4 bases from V and 12 bases from J; junction bases left unmatched: 19. Germline CDR1 and CDR2: SGHNT and YYREEE (reference sequence). CDR3 sequence (DNA): TGTGCCAGCAGCCGGGGAGGGGACGGAGGAGGCCGTGGGCAGTTCTTC. This gives the protein CASSRGGDGGGRGQFF.